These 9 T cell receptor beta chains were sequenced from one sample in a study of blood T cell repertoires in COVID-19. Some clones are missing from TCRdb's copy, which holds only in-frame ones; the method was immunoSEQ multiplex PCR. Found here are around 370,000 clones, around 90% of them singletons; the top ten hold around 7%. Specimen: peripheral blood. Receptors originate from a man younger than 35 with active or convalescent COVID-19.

The CDR3 bases are TGTGCCAGCAGCCGGGCGGGCGGAGGGTATGGCTACACCTTC. Protein sequence: CASSRAGGGYGYTF. V is TRBV7-2 and J is TRBJ1-2; D unresolved. Trimming shortened V by 5 bases and J by 5 bases, and 15 bases separated the two germline ends. Germline CDR1 is SGHTA and CDR2 is FQGNSA. The CDR3 is 14 residues long.

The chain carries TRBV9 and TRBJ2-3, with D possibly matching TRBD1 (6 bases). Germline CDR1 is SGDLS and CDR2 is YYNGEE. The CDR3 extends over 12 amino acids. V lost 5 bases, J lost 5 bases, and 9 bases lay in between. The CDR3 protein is CASSPQGDTQYF. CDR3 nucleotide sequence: TGTGCCAGCAGTCCACAGGGAGATACGCAGTATTTT.

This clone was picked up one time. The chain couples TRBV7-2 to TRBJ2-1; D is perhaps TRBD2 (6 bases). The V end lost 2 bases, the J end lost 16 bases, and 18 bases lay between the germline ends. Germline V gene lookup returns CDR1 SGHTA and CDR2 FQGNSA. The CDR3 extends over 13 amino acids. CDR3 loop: CASSLSIGSSAFF. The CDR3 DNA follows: TGTGCCAGCAGCTTATCTATCGGGAGTAGCGCCTTCTTC.

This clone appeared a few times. The CDR3 DNA sequence: TGTGCCAGCAGCCAAGATCTGCCGACTAGCGGGAGGGCCTACGAGCAGTACTTC. Amino acids: CASSQDLPTSGRAYEQYF. V gene TRBV3-1 (or the pseudogene TRBV3-2) combines with J gene TRBJ2-7; 14 bases match TRBD2. CDR1 and CDR2 (germline): LGHDT, YNNKEL (reference sequence). V was clipped by 0 bases and J by 2 bases; unmatched bases: 6. This CDR3 region has 18 residues.

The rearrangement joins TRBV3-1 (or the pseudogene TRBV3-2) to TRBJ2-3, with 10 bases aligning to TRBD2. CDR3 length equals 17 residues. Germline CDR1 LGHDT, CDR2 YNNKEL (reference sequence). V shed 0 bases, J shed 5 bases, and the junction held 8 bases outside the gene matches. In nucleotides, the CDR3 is TGTGCCAGCAGCCAAGATCCAGCGGGGGGGCCGGGAGATACGCAGTATTTT. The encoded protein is CASSQDPAGGPGDTQYF.

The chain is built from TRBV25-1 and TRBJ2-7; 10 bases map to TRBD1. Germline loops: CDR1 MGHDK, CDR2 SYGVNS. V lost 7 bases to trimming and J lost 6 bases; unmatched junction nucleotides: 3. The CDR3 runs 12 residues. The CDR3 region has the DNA TGTGCCAGCATAAGGACAGGGGGCGAGCAGTACTTC. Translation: CASIRTGGEQYF.

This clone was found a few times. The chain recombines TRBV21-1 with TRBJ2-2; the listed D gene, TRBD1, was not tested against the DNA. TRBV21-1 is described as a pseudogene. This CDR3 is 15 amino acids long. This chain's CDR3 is CASIPADRATGELFF. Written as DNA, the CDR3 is TGTGCCAGCATACCCGCGGACAGGGCAACCGGGGAGCTGTTTTTT.

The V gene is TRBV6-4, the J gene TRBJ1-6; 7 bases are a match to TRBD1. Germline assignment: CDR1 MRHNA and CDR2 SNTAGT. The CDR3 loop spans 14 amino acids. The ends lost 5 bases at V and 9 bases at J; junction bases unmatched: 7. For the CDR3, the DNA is TGTGCCAGCAGTCCACAGGGGTTGGGTTCACCCCTCCACTTT. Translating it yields CASSPQGLGSPLHF.

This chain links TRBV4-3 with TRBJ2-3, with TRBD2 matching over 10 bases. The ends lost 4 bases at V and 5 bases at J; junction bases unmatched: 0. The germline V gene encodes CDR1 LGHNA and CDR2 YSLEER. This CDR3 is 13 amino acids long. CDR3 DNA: TGCGCCAGCAGCCGACTAGCGGGAGATACGCAGTATTTT. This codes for CASSRLAGDTQYF.